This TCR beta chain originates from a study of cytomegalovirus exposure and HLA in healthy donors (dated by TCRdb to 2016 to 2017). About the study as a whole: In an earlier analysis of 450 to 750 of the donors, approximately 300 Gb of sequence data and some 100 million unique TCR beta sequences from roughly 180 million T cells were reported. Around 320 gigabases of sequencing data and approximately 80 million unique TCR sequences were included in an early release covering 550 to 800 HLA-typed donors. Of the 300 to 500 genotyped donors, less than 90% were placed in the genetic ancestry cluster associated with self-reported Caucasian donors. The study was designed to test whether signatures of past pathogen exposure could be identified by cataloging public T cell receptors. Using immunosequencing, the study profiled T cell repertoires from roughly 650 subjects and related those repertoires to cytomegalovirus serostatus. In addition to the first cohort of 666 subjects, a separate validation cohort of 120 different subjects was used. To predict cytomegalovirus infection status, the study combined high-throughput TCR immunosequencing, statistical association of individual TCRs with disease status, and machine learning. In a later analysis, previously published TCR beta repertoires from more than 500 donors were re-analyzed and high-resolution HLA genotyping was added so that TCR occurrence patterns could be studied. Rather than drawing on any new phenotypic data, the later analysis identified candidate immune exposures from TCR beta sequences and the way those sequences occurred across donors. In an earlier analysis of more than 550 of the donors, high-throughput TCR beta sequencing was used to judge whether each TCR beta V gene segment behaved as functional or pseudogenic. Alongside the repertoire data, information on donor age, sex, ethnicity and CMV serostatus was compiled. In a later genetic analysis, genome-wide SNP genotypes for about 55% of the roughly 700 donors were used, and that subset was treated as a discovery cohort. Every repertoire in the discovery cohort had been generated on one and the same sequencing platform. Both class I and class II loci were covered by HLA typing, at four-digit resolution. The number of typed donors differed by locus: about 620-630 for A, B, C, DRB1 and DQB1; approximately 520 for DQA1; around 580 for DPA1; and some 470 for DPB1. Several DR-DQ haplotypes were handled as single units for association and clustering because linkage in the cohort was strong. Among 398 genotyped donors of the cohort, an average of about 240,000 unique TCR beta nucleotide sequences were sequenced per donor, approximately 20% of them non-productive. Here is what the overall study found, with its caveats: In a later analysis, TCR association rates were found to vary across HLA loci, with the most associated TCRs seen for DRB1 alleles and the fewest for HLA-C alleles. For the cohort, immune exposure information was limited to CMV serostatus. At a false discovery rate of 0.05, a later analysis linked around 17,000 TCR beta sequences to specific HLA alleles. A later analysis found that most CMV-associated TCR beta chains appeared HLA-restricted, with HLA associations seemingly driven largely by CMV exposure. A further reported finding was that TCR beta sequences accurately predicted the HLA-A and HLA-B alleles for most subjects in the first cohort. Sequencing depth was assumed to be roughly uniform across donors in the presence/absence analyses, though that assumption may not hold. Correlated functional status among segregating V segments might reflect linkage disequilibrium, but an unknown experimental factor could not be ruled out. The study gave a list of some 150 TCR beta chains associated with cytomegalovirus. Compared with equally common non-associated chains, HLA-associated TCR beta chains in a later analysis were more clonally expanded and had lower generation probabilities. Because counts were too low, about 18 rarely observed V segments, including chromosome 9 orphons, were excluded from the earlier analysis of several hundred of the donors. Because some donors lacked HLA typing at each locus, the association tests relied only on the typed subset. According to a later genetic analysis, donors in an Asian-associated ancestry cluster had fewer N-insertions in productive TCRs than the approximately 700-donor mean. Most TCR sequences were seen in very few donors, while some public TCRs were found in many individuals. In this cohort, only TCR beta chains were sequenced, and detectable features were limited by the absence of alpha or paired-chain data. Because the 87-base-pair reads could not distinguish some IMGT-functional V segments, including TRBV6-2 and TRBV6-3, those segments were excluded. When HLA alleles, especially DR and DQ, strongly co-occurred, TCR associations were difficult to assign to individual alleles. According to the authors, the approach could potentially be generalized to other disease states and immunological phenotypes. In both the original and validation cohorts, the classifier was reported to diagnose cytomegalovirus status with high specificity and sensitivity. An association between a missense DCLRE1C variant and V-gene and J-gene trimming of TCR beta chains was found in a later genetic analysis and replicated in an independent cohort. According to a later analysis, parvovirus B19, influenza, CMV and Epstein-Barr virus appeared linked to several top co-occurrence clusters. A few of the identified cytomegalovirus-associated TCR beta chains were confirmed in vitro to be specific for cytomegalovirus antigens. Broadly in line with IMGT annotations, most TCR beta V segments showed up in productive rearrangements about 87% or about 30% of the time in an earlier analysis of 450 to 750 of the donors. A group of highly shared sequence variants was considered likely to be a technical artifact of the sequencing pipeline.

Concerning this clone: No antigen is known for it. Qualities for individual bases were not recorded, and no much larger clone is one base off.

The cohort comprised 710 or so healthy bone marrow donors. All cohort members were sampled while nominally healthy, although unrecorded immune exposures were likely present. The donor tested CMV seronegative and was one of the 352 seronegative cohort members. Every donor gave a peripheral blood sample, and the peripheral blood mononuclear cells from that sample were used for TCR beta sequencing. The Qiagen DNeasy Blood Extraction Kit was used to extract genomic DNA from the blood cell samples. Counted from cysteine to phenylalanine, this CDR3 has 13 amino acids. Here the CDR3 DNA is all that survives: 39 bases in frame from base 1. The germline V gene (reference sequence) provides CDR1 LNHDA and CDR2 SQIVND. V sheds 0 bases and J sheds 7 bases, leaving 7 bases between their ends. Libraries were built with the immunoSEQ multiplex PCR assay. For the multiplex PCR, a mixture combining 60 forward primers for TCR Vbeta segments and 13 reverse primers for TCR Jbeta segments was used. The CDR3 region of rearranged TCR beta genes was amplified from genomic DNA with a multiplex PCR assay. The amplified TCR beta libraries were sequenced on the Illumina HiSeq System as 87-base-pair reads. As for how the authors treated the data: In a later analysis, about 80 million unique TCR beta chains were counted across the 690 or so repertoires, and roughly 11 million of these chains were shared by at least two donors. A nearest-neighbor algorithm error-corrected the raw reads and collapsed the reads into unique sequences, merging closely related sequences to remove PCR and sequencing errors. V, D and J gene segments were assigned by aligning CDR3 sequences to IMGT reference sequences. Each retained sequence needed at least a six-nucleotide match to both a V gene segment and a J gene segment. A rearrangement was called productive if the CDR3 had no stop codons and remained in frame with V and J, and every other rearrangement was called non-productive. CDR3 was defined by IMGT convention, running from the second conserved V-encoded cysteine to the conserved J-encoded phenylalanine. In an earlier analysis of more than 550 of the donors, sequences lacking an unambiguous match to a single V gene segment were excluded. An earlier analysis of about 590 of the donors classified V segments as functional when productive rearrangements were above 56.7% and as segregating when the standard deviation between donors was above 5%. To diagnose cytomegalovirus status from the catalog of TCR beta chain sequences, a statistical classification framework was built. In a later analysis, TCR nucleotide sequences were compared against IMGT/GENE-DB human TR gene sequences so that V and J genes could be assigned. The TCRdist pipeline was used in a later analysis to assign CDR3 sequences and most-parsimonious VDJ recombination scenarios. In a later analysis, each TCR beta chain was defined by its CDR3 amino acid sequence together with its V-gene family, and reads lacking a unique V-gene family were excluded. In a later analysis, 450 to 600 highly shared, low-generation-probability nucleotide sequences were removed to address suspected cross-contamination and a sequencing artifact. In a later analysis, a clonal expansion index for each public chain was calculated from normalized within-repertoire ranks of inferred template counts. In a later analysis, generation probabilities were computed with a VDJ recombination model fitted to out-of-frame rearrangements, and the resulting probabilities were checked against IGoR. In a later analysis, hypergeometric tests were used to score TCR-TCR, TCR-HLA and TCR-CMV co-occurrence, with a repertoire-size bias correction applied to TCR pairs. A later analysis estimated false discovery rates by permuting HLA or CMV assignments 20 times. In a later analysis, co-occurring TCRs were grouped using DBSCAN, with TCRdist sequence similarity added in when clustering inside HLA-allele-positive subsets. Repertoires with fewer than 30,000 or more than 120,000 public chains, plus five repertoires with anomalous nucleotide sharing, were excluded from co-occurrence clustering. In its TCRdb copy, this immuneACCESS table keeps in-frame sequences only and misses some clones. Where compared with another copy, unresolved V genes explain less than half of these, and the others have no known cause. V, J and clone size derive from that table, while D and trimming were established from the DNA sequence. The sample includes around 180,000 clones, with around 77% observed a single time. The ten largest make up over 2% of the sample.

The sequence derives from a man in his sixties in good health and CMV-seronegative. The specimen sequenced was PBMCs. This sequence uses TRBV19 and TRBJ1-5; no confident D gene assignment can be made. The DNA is TGTGCCAGTAGTATAGACACGGGGCAGCCCCAGCATTTT. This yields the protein CASSIDTGQPQHF.